This entry features one TCR beta chain sequence. Germline assignment: CDR1 MDHEN and CDR2 SYDVKM. V shed 5 bases, J shed 7 bases, and the junction held 9 bases outside the gene matches. This CDR3 is 14 amino acids long. These data belong to a study of blood T cell repertoires in COVID-19. As for the study in general: The United States, Italy and Spain supplied acute and convalescent COVID-19 samples. T cells, B-cell-depleted T cells, or PBMCs supplied cDNA or gDNA.

In the original processing: Scientists estimated how many nucleated cells there were by amplifying reference gene primers. Data came from immunoSEQ multiplex PCR; TCRdb stores just in-frame clones and leaves some out. The V and J calls and clone size were taken over from that table, and D and trimming were inferred from the DNA. The data contain fewer than 250,000 clones, around 83% of them singletons. This rearrangement joins TRBV28 to TRBJ1-2, with 8 bases lining up with TRBD1. The sequence came from a man between 50 and 59 years old with active or convalescent COVID-19. The specimen sequenced was peripheral blood. The CDR3 nucleotides read TGTGCCAGCAGTCCAGGGGGCGGGTCCGGTGGCTACACCTTC. Translation gives CASSPGGGSGGYTF.